The 24 T cell receptor beta chains below were found in one sample sequenced in a study of molecular identifiers for immune sequencing clone quantification. TCRdb reprocessed the PCR reads via MiXCR and lists one record per CDR3 protein. This sample carries over 35,000 distinct CDR3 sequences, about 18% of them seen once, and the ten largest clones take roughly 7.1%. Sequencing was carried out using naive CD8+ T cells from blood, with Jurkat cell RNA spiked in. Sample subset: FACS-sorted CD8+CD4-CCR7+CD45RA+ naive T cells. Every receptor here comes from a human donor in good health. Some libraries in this study had Jurkat cell RNA spiked in.

This clonotype was found many times. The chain couples TRBV4-3 to TRBJ2-7; 13 nucleotides align to TRBD2. This CDR3 has 15 residues. Per the germline V gene, CDR1 is LGHNA and CDR2 is YSLEER. The ends lost 4 bases at V and 5 bases at J; junction bases unmatched: 5. In DNA form, the CDR3 reads TGCGCCAGCAGCCTAAAACTAGCGGGAGGGGACGAGCAGTACTTC. Protein: CASSLKLAGGDEQYF.

This clonotype was observed at least ten times. The V call is TRBV29-1, the J call TRBJ2-2; the D gene is possibly TRBD2 (6 bases). Trimming took off 0 bases at V and 7 bases at J, with 9 bases between the two ends. Germline V CDR1 and CDR2: SQVTM, ANQGSEA. This CDR3 region has 13 residues. The CDR3 nucleotides read TGCAGCGTTGAAGAACGGGGGATCGGGGAGCTGTTTTTT. Residues: CSVEERGIGELFF.

This clonotype was detected ten times or more. V gene TRBV28 combines with J gene TRBJ2-5, with 9 positions matching TRBD1. Germline lookup yields CDR1 MDHEN and CDR2 SYDVKM. This CDR3 region has 15 residues. With V trimmed by 6 bases and J by 5 bases, 10 bases remained unmatched. The CDR3 here is CASRLITGGGETQYF. The CDR3 region has the DNA TGTGCCAGCAGACTAATCACAGGGGGCGGGGAGACCCAGTACTTC.

This clonotype has ten or more counts. V is TRBV7-6 and J is TRBJ2-3, with 10 positions matching TRBD1. This CDR3 contains 16 residues. From germline, CDR1 is SGHVS and CDR2 FNYEAQ. V was clipped by 4 bases and J by 4 bases; unmatched bases: 8. DNA for the CDR3: TGTGCCAGCAGCTGGGAGGGGACAGGGGCGGCAGATACGCAGTATTTT. This gives the protein CASSWEGTGAADTQYF.

This sequence joins TRBV29-1 and TRBJ2-2, with TRBD1 matching over 11 bases. Germline V gives CDR1 SQVTM, CDR2 ANQGSEA. CDR3 length: 16 residues. The V gene end was trimmed by 4 bases and the J gene end by 1 base; junction bases not matched to a gene: 5. The CDR3 loop is CSVADRGLMNTGELFF. The DNA for the CDR3 is TGCAGCGTTGCGGACAGGGGGCTAATGAACACCGGGGAGCTGTTTTTT.

For this clonotype: This may come from a read error, since a much larger clone is one base off. CDR3 loop: CASSFKAGELFF. The CDR3, as DNA: TGCGCCAGCAGCTTCAAGGCCGGGGAGCTGTTTTTT. The chain combines TRBV5-1 with TRBJ2-2, with unresolved D. CDR1 and CDR2 from the germline V gene are SGHRS and YFSETQ. The CDR3 consists of 12 residues. With 2 bases removed from V and 6 bases from J, the gap between germline ends came to 5 bases.

Comment on this clonotype: A much more abundant neighbour one base away suggests this may be a read error. This chain uses TRBV7-9 with TRBJ2-5, with 8 bases that match TRBD2. CDR3 length: 16 residues. The V gene's germline CDR1 is SEHNR and CDR2 FQNEAQ (reference sequence). In DNA, the CDR3 is TGTGCCAACAGCCCGACCGGTTGGCGGGAGGAAGAGACCCAGTACTTC. This translates into CANSPTGWREEETQYF. The full variable domain, with the rest looked up from reference TRBV7-9 and TRBJ2-5, is DTGVSQNPRHKITKRGQNVTFRCDPISEHNRLYWYRQTLGQGPEFLTYFQNEAQLEKSRLLSDRFSAERPKGSFSTLEIQRTEQGDSAMYLCANSPTGWREEETQYFGPGTRLLVL.

The chain couples TRBV12-3 or TRBV12-4 to TRBJ2-3; D is undetermined. This CDR3 spans 15 amino acids. V was clipped by 1 base and J by 0 bases, with 8 bases between them. The CDR3 nucleotides are TGTGCCAGCAGTTTAGGGGCCTCGAGCACAGATACGCAGTATTTT. Translated: CASSLGASSTDTQYF.

Regarding this clonotype: A clone one base away is much larger, so this may be a read error. The V call is TRBV27, the J call TRBJ2-7, with TRBD1 matching 11 bases. This CDR3 spans 15 amino acids. Per germline, CDR1 MNHEY and CDR2 SMNVEV (reference sequence). In DNA, the CDR3 is TGTGCCTGCAGTTTAGGGACAGGGGGTGCCTACGAGCAGTACTTC. Translated, it gives CACSLGTGGAYEQYF.

Ten or more counts support this clonotype. The rearrangement uses TRBV12-3 or TRBV12-4 and TRBJ1-5, with unresolved D. The length of the CDR3 is 14 residues. Deletions cut 1 base from V and 0 bases from J, with 4 bases between. CDR3 sequence: CASSLEDSNQPQHF. The CDR3 nucleotides are TGTGCCAGCAGTTTAGAAGATAGCAATCAGCCCCAGCATTTT.

Notes on this clonotype: A far larger clone differs by one base, so this is likely a read error. The J gene is TRBJ1-5, the V gene TRBV6-2 or TRBV6-3; D is uncertain. V lost 6 bases, J lost 4 bases, and 10 bases lay in between. Germline values: CDR1 MNHEY, CDR2 SVGEGT. The CDR3 runs to 13 residues. The CDR3 DNA sequence: TGTGCCAGCAGGGACGGGGTGAATCAGCCCCAGCATTTT. Encoded protein: CASRDGVNQPQHF.

This clonotype was counted only a few times. The rearrangement uses TRBV12-3 or TRBV12-4 and TRBJ1-2; perhaps TRBD1 as D (5 bases). The CDR3 contains 18 residues. Trimming took 3 bases from V and 0 from J, leaving 20 bases between them. In DNA form, the CDR3 reads TGTGCCAGCAGTTTTCCCTACAGGTCCTACGGGGCTAACTATGGCTACACCTTC. Translating gives CASSFPYRSYGANYGYTF.

This clonotype was seen many times. This chain connects TRBV7-2 to TRBJ2-7; D is undetermined. The germline V gene has CDR1 SGHTA and CDR2 FQGNSA. CDR3 size: 14 residues. Trimming cost V 0 bases and J 3 bases, with 9 bases left between them. CDR3 loop: CASSLATSDYEQYF. The CDR3 nucleotides read TGTGCCAGCAGCTTAGCTACCAGTGACTACGAGCAGTACTTC.

This clonotype was recorded many times. The genes are TRBV10-3 and TRBJ2-6; maybe TRBD1 (6 bases). Per germline, CDR1 ENHRY and CDR2 SYGVKD. Trimming shortened V by 3 bases and J by 0 bases, and 12 bases separated the two germline ends. The CDR3 has 17 amino acids. For the CDR3, the DNA is TGTGCCATCAGTGACAGGGGACCCCTCTCTGGGGCCAACGTCCTGACTTTC. Encoded protein: CAISDRGPLSGANVLTF.

The sample holds many counts of this clonotype. The chain links TRBV13 to TRBJ2-5; D tentatively reads TRBD1 or TRBD2 (5 bases each). V dropped 5 bases and J dropped 4 bases, with 26 bases sitting between them. The CDR3 covers 18 residues. From germline, CDR1 is PRHDT and CDR2 FYEKMQ (reference sequence). Written as DNA, the CDR3 is TGTGCCAGCAGCCTCTATCCCTCAGGGTATGGGAGTGGAGAGACCCAGTACTTC. Encoded protein: CASSLYPSGYGSGETQYF.

This clonotype was recorded only once. A clone one base away is much larger, so this may be a read error. The chain employs TRBV15 and TRBJ2-5; tentative D call: TRBD1 (6 bases). The germline gives CDR1 LNHNV, CDR2 YYDKDF (reference sequence). The CDR3 is made up of 14 amino acids. The chain's CDR3 is CATSGETGKRTQYF. For the CDR3, the DNA is TGTGCCACCAGCGGAGAAACAGGGAAGAGGACCCAGTACTTC. The variable domain in full, completed from reference TRBV15 and TRBJ2-5, reads DAMVIQNPRYQVTQFGKPVTLSCSQTLNHNVMYWYQQKSSQAPKLLFHYYDKDFNNEADTPDNFQSRRPNTSFCFLDIRSPGLGDTAMYLCATSGETGKRTQYFGPGTRLLVL.

As regards this clonotype: Compared with germline, one end of the junction differs, possibly owing to a read error. This chain links TRBV27 with TRBJ2-3; 7 bases line up with TRBD1. Germline CDR1 reads MNHEY; CDR2 reads SMNVEV (reference sequence). The CDR3 totals 17 residues. CDR3 nucleotides: TGTGCCGGCAGTTTATCGACAGGGACAACCGTGGCAGATACGCAGTATTTT. It codes for CAGSLSTGTTVADTQYF.

About this clonotype itself: A much larger clone differs from this one at a single base, so this may be a read error. The V gene is TRBV5-1, the J gene TRBJ2-3; TRBD2 agrees at 11 bases. Germline-derived CDR1 and CDR2 are SGHRS and YFSETQ. V shed 6 bases, J shed 2 bases, and the junction held 8 bases outside the gene matches. This CDR3 contains 16 residues. The CDR3 bases are TGCGCCAGCAACTCTGGGACTAGCGGAGACACAGATACGCAGTATTTT. It yields the protein CASNSGTSGDTDTQYF.

The gene calls are TRBV27 and TRBJ2-7; 8 nucleotides agree with TRBD1. J gave up 1 base and V 2 bases, and 4 bases lay outside the gene matches. The CDR3 is 15 residues long. Germline V CDR1 and CDR2: MNHEY, SMNVEV (reference sequence). The CDR3 loop is CASSLETGESYEQYF. The CDR3 DNA sequence: TGTGCCAGCAGTTTAGAGACAGGGGAATCCTACGAGCAGTACTTC.

V is TRBV10-3 and J is TRBJ2-2, with TRBD1 as a possible D gene (5 bases). This CDR3 contains 13 residues. Germline CDR1 is ENHRY and CDR2 is SYGVKD. Trimming took 7 bases from V and 2 from J, leaving 8 bases between them. In DNA form, the CDR3 reads TGTGCCATCACCAGGGTAAACACCGGGGAGCTGTTTTTT. This codes for CAITRVNTGELFF.

Worth noting for this clonotype: A clone one base away is much larger, so this may be a read error. The rearrangement links TRBV11-2 to TRBJ1-4, with TRBD1 as a possible D gene (6 bases). The CDR3 length is 19 residues. V lost 2 bases and J 8 bases, leaving 27 bases between the germline ends. Germline values: CDR1 SGHAT, CDR2 FQNNGV. The CDR3 nucleotides are TGTGCCAGCAGCTTATGGCGGCAGGGGCAGATCGCCGATGGGGAAAAACTGTTTTTT. It codes for CASSLWRQGQIADGEKLFF.

The table lists this clonotype with many counts. The chain is built from TRBV6-2 or TRBV6-3 and TRBJ2-1; D gene unclear. This CDR3 region has 12 residues. In germline, CDR1 is MNHEY, CDR2 SVGEGT. V lost 2 bases and J 6 bases, leaving 5 bases between the germline ends. CDR3 residues: CASSYLSNEQFF. For the CDR3, the DNA is TGTGCCAGCAGTTACCTCAGCAATGAGCAGTTCTTC.

This chain joins TRBV28 and TRBJ2-3; the match to TRBD1 covers 11 bases. Germline V gene sequence: CDR1 MDHEN, CDR2 SYDVKM. This CDR3 spans 15 amino acids. V dropped 5 bases and J dropped 6; count of bases not matched to a gene: 7. CDR3: CASSPWDRGTDTQYF. In DNA, the CDR3 is TGTGCCAGCAGTCCCTGGGACAGGGGGACCGATACGCAGTATTTT.

The V gene is TRBV11-1, the J gene TRBJ2-1; TRBD2 is a possible D gene (6 bases). The V gene's germline CDR1 is SGHAT and CDR2 FQDESV (reference sequence). The V gene lost 5 bases and the J gene lost 9 bases, with 14 bases spanning the gap. The CDR3 length is 13 residues. DNA of the CDR3: TGTGCCAGCAGCGAGACTAGTCCTTTTGAGCAGTTCTTC. Translated: CASSETSPFEQFF.